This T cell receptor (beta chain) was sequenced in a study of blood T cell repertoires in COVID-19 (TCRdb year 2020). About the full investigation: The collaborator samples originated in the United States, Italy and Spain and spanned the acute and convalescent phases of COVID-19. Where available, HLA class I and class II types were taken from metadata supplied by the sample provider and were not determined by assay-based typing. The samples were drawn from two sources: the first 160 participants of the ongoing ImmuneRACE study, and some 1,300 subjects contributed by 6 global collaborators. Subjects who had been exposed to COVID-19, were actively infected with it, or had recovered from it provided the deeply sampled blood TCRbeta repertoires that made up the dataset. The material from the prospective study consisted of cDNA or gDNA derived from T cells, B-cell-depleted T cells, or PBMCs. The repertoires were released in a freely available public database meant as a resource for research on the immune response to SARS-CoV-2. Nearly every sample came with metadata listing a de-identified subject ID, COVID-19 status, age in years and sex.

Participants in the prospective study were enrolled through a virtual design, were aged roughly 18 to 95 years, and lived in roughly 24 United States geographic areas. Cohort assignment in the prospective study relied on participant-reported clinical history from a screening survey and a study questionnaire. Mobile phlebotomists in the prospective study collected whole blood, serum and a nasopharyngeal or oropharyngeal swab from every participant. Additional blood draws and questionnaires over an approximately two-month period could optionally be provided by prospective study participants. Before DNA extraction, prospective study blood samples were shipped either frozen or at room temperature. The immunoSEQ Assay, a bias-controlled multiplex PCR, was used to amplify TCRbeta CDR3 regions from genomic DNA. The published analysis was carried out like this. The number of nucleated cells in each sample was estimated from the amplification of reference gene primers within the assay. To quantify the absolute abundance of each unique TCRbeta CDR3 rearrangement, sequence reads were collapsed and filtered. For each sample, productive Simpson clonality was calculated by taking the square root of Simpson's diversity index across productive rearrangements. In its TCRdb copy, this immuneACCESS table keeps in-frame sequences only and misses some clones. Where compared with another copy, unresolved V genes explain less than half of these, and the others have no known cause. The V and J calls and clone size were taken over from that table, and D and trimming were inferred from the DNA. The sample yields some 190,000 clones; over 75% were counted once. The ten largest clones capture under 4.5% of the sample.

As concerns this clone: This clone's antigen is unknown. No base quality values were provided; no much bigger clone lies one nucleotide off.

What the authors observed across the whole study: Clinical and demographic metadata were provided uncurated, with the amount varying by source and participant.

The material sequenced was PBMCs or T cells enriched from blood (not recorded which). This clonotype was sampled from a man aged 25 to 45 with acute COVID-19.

The DNA is as follows: TGTGCCAGCAGCTTGGGGACTAGCGGGGGGGCCGGTATAGATACGCAGTATTTT. Its coded protein is CASSLGTSGGAGIDTQYF. The chain was built from TRBV5-4 and TRBJ2-3; 15 nucleotides in the junction match TRBD2. Spanning cysteine to phenylalanine, the CDR3 consists of 18 amino acids. CDR3 DNA is the only sequence kept; it has 54 bases, read in frame from the first base. CDR1 SGHNT and CDR2 YYREEE were looked up in the germline V gene (reference sequence). V is cut back by 0 bases and J by 5 bases, with 7 bases in the junction unmatched.